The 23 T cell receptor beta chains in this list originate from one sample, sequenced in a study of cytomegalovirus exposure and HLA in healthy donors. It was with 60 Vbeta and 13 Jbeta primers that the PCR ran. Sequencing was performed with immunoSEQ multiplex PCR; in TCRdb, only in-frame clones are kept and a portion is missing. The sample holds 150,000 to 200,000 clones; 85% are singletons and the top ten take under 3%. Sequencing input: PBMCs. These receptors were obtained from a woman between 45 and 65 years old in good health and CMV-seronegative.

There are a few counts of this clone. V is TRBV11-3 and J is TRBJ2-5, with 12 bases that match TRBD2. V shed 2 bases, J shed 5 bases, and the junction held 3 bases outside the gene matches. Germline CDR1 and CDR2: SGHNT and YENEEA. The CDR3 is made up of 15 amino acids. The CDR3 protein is CASSLTSGRWETQYF. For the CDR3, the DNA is TGTGCCAGCAGCTTAACTAGCGGGAGGTGGGAGACCCAGTACTTC.

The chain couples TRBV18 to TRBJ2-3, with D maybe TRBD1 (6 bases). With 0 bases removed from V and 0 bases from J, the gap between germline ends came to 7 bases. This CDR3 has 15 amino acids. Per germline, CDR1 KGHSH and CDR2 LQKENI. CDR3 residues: CASSPPQGSTDTQYF. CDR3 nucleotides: TGTGCCAGCTCACCACCCCAGGGGAGCACAGATACGCAGTATTTT.

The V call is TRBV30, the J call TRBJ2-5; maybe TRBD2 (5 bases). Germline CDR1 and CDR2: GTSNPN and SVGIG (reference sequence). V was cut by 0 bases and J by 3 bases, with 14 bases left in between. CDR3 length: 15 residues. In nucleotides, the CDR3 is TGTGCCTGGAGTGTAAGAGCGGACCCAAAAGAGACCCAGTACTTC. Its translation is CAWSVRADPKETQYF.

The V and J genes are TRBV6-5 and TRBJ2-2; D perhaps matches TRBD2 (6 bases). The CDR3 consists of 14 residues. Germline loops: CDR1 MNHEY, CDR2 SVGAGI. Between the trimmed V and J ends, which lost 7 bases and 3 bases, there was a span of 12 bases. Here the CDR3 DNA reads TGTGCCAGCAACTGGGGGAGGCACACCGGGGAGCTGTTTTTT. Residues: CASNWGRHTGELFF.

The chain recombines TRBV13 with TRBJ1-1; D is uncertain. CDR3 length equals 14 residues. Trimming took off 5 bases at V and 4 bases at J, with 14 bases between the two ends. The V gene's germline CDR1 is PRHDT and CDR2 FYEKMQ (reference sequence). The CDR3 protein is CASSRAGSGTEAFF. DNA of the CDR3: TGTGCCAGCAGCCGGGCGGGGTCGGGCACTGAAGCTTTCTTT.

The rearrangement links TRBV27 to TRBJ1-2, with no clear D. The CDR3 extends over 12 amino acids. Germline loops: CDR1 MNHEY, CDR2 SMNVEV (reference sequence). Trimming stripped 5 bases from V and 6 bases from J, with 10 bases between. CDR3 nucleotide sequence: TGTGCCAGCAGTAGCTCGGGGAATGGCTACACCTTC. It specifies CASSSSGNGYTF.

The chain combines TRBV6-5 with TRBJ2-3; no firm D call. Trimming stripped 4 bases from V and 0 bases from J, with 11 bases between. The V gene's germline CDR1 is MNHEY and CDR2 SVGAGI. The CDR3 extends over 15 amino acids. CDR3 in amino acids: CASSSLSVSTDTQYF. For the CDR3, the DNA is TGTGCCAGCAGTTCCCTATCTGTCAGCACAGATACGCAGTATTTT.

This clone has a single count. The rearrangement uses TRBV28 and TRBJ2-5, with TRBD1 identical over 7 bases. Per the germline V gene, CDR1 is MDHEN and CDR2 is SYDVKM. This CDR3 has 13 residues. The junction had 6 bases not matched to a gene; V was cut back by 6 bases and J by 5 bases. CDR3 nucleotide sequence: TGTGCCAGCAGGACAGGGCTTTTGGAGACCCAGTACTTC. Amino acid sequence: CASRTGLLETQYF.

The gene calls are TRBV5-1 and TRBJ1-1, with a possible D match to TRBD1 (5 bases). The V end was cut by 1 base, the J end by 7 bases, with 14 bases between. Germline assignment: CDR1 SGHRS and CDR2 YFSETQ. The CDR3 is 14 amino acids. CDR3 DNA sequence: TGCGCCAGCAGCTTGTTACAGGCCGGTAATGAAGCTTTCTTT. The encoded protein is CASSLLQAGNEAFF.

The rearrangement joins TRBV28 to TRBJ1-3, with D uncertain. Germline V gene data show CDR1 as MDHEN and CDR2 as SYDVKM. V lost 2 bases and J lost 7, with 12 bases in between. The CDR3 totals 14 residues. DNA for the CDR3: TGTGCCAGCAGTTTACCCCCCCTCGGGAACACCATATATTTT. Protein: CASSLPPLGNTIYF. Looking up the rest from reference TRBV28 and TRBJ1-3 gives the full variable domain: DVKVTQSSRYLVKRTGEKVFLECVQDMDHENMFWYRQDPGLGLRLIYFSYDVKMKEKGDIPEGYSVSREKKERFSLILESASTNQTSMYLCASSLPPLGNTIYFGEGSWLTVV.

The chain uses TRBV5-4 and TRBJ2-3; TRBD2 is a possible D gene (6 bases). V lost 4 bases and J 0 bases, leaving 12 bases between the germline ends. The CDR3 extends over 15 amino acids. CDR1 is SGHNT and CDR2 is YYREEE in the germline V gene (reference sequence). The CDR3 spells CASSTGGASTDTQYF. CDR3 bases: TGTGCCAGCAGCACCGGAGGGGCTAGCACAGATACGCAGTATTTT.

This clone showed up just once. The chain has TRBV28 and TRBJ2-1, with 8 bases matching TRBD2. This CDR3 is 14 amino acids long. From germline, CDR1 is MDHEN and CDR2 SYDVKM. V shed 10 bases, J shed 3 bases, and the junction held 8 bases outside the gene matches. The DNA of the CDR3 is TGTGCCACCTCGGGTAGCGGGATCTACAATGAGCAGTTCTTC. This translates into CATSGSGIYNEQFF.

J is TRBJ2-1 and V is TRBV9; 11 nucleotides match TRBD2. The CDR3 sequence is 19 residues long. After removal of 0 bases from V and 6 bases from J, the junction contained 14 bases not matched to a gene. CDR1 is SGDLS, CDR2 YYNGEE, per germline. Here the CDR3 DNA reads TGTGCCAGCAGCGTAGGGCAACTAGCGGGAGAACAAGGATCCAATGAGCAGTTCTTC. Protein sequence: CASSVGQLAGEQGSNEQFF.

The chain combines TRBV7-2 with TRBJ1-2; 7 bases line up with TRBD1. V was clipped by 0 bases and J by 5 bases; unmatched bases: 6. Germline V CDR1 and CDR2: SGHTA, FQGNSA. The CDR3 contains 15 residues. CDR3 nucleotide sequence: TGTGCCAGCAGCTTAGCCGACAGGGCGACGTATGGCTACACCTTC. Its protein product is CASSLADRATYGYTF. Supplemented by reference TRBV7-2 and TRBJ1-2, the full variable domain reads GAGVSQSPSNKVTEKGKDVELRCDPISGHTALYWYRQSLGQGLEFLIYFQGNSAPDKSGLPSDRFSAERTGGSVSTLTIQRTQQEDSAVYLCASSLADRATYGYTFGSGTRLTVV.

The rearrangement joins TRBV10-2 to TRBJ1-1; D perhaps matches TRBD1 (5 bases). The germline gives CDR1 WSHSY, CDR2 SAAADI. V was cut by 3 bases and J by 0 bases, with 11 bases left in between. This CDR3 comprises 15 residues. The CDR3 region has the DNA TGCGCCAGCAGTGATCGGCGGGGGGTGAACACTGAAGCTTTCTTT. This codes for CASSDRRGVNTEAFF.

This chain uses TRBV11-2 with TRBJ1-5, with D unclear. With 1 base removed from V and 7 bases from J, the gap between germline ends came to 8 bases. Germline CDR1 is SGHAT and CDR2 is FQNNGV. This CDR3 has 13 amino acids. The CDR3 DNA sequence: TGTGCCAGCAGCTTAGCAGTTGGCCAGCCCCAGCATTTT. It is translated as CASSLAVGQPQHF.

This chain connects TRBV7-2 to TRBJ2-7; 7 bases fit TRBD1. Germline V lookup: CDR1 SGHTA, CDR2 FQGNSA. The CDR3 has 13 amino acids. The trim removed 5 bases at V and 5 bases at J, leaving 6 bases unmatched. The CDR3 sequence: CASSRTGGNEQYF. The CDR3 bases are TGTGCCAGCAGCCGGACAGGCGGAAACGAGCAGTACTTC.

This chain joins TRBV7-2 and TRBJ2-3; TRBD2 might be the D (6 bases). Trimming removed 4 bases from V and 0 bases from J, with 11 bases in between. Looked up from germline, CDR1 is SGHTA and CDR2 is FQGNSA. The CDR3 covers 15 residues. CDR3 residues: CASSSTRTSTDTQYF. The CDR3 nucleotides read TGTGCCAGCAGCTCGACTAGGACGAGCACAGATACGCAGTATTTT.

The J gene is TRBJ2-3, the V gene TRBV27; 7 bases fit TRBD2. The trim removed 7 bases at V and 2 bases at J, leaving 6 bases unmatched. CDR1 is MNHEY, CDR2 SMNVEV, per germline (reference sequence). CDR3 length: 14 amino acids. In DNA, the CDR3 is TGTGCCAGCAAGCGGGGCCGGGACACAGATACGCAGTATTTT. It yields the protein CASKRGRDTDTQYF.

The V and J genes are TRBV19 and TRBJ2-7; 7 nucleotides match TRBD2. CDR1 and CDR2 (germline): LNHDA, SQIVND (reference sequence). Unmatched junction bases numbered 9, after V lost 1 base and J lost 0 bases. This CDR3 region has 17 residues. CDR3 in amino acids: CASSIGSVAGSSYEQYF. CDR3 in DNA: TGTGCCAGTAGTATAGGTTCCGTAGCGGGTAGCTCCTACGAGCAGTACTTC.

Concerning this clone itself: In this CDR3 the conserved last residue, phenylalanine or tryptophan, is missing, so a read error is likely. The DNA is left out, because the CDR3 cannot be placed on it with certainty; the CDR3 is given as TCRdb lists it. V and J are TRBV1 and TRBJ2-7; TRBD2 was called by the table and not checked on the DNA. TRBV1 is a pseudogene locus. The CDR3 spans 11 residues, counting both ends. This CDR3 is CTSGCDCGSPY.

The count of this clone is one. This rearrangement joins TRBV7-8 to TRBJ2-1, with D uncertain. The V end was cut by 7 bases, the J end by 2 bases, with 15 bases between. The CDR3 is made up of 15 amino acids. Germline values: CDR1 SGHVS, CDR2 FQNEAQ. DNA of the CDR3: TGTGCCAGCACGCCGGGTGGTGCAGCCTACAATGAGCAGTTCTTC. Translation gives CASTPGGAAYNEQFF.

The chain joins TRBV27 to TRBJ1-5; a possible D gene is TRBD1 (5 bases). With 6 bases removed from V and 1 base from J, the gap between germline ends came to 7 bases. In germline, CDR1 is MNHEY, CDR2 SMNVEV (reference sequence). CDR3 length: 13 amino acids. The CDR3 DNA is TGTGCCAGCAGGGGGGGGAGCAATCAGCCCCAGCATTTT. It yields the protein CASRGGSNQPQHF.